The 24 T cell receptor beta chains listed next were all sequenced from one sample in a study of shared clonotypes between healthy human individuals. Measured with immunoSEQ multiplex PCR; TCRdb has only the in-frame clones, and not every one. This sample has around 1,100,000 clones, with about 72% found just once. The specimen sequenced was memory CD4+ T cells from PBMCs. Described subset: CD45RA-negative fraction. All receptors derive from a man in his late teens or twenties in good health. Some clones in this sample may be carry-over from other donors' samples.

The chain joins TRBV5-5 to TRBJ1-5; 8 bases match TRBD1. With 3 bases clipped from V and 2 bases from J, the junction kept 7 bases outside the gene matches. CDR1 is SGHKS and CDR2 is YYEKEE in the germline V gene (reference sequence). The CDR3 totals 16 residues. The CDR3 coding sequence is TGTGCCAGCAGCTCCTCCCCAGGGGGCGGCAATCAGCCCCAGCATTTT. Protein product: CASSSSPGGGNQPQHF.

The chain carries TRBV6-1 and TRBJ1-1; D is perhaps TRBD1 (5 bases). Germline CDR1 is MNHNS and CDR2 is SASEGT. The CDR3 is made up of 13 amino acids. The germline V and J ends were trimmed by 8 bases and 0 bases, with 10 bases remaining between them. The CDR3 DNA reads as TGTGCCAGCGTGGTAGGGGTGAACACTGAAGCTTTCTTT. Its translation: CASVVGVNTEAFF.

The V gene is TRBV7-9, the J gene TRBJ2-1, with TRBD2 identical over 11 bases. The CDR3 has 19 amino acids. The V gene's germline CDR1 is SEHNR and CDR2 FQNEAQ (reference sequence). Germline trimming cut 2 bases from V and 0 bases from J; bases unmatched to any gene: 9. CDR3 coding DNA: TGTGCCAGCAGCTTAAGGGTTAGCGGGAGGGCCTACTCCTACAATGAGCAGTTCTTC. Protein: CASSLRVSGRAYSYNEQFF.

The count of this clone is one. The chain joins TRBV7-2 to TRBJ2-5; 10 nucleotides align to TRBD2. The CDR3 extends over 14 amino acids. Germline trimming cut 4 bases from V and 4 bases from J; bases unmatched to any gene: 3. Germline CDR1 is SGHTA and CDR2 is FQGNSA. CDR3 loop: CASSSASGRETQYF. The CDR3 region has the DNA TGTGCCAGCAGCTCAGCTAGCGGGAGAGAGACCCAGTACTTC. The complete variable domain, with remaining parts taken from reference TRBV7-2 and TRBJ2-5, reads GAGVSQSPSNKVTEKGKDVELRCDPISGHTALYWYRQSLGQGLEFLIYFQGNSAPDKSGLPSDRFSAERTGGSVSTLTIQRTQQEDSAVYLCASSSASGRETQYFGPGTRLLVL.

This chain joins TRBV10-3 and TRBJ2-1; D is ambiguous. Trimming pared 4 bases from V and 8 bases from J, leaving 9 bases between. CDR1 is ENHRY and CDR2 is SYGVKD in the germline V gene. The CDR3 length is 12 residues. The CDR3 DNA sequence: TGTGCCATCAGTGGGAGCACCCATGAGCAGTTCTTC. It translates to CAISGSTHEQFF.

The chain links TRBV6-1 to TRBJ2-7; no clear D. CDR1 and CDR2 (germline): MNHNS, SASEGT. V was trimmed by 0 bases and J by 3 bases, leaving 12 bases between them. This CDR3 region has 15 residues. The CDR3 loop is CASSEALGGIYEQYF. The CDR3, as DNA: TGTGCCAGCAGTGAAGCGTTAGGCGGAATCTACGAGCAGTACTTC.

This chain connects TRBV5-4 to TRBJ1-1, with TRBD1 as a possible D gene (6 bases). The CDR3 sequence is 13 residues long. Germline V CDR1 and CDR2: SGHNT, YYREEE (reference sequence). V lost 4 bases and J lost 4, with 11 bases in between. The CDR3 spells CASSATGTTEAFF. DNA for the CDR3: TGTGCCAGCAGCGCCACAGGGACCACTGAAGCTTTCTTT.

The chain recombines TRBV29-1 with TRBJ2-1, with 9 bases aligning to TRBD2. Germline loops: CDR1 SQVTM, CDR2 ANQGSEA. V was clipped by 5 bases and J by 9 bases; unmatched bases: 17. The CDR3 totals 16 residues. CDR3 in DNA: TGCAGCGTTTCGGCTACGGACCGTAGCGGGAGAATTGAGCAGTTCTTC. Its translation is CSVSATDRSGRIEQFF.

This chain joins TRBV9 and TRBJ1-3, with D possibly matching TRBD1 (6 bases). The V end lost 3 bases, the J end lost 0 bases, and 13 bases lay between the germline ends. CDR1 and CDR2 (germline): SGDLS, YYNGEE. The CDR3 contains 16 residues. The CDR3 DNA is TGTGCCAGCAGCGACCGGTTGACAGGCTCTGGAAACACCATATATTTT. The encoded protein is CASSDRLTGSGNTIYF.

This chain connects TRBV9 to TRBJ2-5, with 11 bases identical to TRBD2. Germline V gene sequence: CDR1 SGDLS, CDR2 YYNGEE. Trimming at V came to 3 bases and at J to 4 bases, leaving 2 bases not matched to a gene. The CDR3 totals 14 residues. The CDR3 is CASSEGTSGETQYF. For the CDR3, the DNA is TGTGCCAGCAGCGAAGGGACTAGCGGAGAGACCCAGTACTTC.

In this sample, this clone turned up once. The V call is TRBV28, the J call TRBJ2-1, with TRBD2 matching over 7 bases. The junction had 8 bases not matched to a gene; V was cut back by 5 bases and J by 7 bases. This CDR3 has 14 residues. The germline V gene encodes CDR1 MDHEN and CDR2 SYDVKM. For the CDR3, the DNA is TGTGCCAGCAGTATACCCGGGACTATTAATGAGCAGTTCTTC. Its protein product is CASSIPGTINEQFF. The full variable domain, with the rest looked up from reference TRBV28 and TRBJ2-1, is DVKVTQSSRYLVKRTGEKVFLECVQDMDHENMFWYRQDPGLGLRLIYFSYDVKMKEKGDIPEGYSVSREKKERFSLILESASTNQTSMYLCASSIPGTINEQFFGPGTRLTVL.

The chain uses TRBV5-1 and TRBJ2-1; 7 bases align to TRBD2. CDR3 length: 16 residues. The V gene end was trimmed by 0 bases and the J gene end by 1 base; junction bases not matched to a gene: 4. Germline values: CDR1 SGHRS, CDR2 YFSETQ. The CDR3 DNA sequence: TGCGCCAGCAGCTTGGCGTATAGCGGGTCCTACAATGAGCAGTTCTTC. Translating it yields CASSLAYSGSYNEQFF.

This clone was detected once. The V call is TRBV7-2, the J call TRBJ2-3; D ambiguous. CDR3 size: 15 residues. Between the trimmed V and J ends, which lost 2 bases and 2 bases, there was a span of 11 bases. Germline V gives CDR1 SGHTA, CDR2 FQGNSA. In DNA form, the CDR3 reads TGTGCCAGCAGCTTAATGGTGTCCCCCACAGATACGCAGTATTTT. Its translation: CASSLMVSPTDTQYF. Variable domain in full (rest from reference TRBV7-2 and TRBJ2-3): GAGVSQSPSNKVTEKGKDVELRCDPISGHTALYWYRQSLGQGLEFLIYFQGNSAPDKSGLPSDRFSAERTGGSVSTLTIQRTQQEDSAVYLCASSLMVSPTDTQYFGPGTRLTVL.

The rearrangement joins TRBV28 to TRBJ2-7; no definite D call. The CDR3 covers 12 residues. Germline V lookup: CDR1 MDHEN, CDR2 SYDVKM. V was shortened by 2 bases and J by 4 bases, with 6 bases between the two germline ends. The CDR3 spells CASSLEEYEQYF. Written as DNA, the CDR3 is TGTGCCAGCAGTTTAGAGGAATACGAGCAGTACTTC.

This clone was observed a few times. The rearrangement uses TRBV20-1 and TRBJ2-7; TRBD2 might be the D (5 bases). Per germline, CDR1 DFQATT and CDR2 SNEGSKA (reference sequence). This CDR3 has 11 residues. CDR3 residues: CRVVRGSEQYF. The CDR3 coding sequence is TGCAGGGTAGTCCGAGGGAGCGAGCAGTACTTC.

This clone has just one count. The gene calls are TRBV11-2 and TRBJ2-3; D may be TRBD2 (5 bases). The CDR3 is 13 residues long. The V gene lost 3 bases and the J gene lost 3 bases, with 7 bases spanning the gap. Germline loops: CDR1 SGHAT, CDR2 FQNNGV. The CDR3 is CASSLWRTDTQYF. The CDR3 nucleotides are TGTGCCAGCAGCTTGTGGAGGACAGATACGCAGTATTTT. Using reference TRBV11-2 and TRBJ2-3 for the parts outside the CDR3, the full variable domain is EAGVAQSPRYKIIEKRQSVAFWCNPISGHATLYWYQQILGQGPKLLIQFQNNGVVDDSQLPKDRFSAERLKGVDSTLKIQPAKLEDSAVYLCASSLWRTDTQYFGPGTRLTVL.

The CDR3 region is CASSLDMVSSRNTEAFF. In DNA form, the CDR3 reads TGTGCCAGCAGCTTGGATATGGTGTCCAGCAGGAACACTGAAGCTTTCTTT. The chain joins TRBV5-4 to TRBJ1-1; no clear D. The CDR3 spans 17 residues. Germline-derived CDR1 and CDR2 are SGHNT and YYREEE (reference sequence). V lost 0 bases and J lost 1, with 16 bases in between.

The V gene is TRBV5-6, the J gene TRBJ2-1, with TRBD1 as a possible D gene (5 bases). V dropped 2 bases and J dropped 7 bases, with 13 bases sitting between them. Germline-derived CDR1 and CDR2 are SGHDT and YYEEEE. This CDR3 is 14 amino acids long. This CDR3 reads CASSFYRLGNEQFF. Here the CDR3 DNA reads TGTGCCAGCAGCTTTTACAGGTTGGGGAATGAGCAGTTCTTC.

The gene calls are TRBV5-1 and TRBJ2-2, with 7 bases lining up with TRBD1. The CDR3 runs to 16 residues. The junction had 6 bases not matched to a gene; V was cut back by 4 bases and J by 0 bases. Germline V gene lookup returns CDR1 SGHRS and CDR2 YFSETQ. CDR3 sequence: CASSPRDSANTGELFF. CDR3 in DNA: TGCGCCAGCAGCCCCAGGGACAGCGCGAACACCGGGGAGCTGTTTTTT.

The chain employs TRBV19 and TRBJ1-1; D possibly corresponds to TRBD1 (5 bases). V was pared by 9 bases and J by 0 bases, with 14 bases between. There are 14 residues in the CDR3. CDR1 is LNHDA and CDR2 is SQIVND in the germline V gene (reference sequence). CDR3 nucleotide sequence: TGTGCCAGCAACCTCCGGGGGATGAACACTGAAGCTTTCTTT. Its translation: CASNLRGMNTEAFF.

The CDR3 loop is CAWSRGMGEQYF. CDR3 nucleotides: TGTGCCTGGAGTCGGGGGATGGGCGAGCAGTACTTC. J is TRBJ2-7 and V is TRBV30; TRBD2 might be the D (6 bases). Germline CDR1 and CDR2: GTSNPN and SVGIG (reference sequence). Trimming took 2 bases from V and 6 from J, leaving 11 bases between them. The CDR3 has 12 amino acids.

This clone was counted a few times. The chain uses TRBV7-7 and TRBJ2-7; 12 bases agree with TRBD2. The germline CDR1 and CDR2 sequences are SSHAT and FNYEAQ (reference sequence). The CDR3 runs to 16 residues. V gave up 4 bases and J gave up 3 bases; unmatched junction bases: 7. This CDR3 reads CASSSQGLAGLYEQYF. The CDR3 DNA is TGTGCCAGCAGCTCCCAGGGACTAGCGGGCCTCTACGAGCAGTACTTC.

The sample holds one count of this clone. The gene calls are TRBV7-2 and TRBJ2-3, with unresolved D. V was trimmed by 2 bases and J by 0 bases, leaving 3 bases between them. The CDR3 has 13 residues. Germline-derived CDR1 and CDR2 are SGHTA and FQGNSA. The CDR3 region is CASSLMSTDTQYF. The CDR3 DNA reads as TGTGCCAGCAGCTTAATGAGCACAGATACGCAGTATTTT.

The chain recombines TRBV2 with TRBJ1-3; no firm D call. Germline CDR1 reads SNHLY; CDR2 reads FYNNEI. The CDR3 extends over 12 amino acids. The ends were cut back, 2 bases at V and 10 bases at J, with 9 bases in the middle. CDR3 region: CASSENGETIYF. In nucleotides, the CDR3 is TGTGCCAGCAGTGAAAACGGAGAGACCATATATTTT. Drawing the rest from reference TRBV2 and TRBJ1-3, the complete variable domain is EPEVTQTPSHQVTQMGQEVILRCVPISNHLYFYWYRQILGQKVEFLVSFYNNEISEKSEIFDDQFSVERPDGSNFTLKIRSTKLEDSAMYFCASSENGETIYFGEGSWLTVV.